This T cell receptor (beta chain) is from a study of persistence of HIV-infected CD4 T cells. Overall study context: A median of roughly 8 years of suppressive ART preceded sampling. Up to roughly 180 mL blood was drawn at multiple time points; a couple of donors had single-time leukapheresis.

Notes on this clone: Its antigen is as yet unknown.

V gave up 1 base and J gave up 6 bases, with 13 bases separating them. This CDR3 has 16 amino acids. Germline V gene sequence: CDR1 MGHDK, CDR2 SYGVNS. Nonspecific anti-CD3/anti-CD28 bead stimulation represents the broad CD4+ T cell repertoire. CD4+ T cells upregulating both CD40 ligand and CD69 were sorted as responding cells. CD8-depleted PBMCs were stimulated less than 20 hours with anti-CD28/CD49d costimulation, CD40-blocking antibody and enfuvirtide. The libraries were made with immunoSEQ version 4 in survey mode. The protocol was immunoSEQ multiplex PCR, while the TCRdb copy is restricted to in-frame clones and leaves out a portion. The table shows some 40,000 clones, with approximately 91% occurring only once.

The origin of this receptor is an adult man with HIV who was CMV-seropositive. The sample consisted of CD4+ T cells sorted from PBMCs after roughly 18-hour stimulation, taken from a patient who received antiretroviral therapy. The chain carries TRBV25-1 and TRBJ1-6; D is ambiguous. The CDR3 DNA follows: TGTGCCAGCAGTGAATCATCCGCCCGGGCTAATTCACCCCTCCACTTT. Amino acids: CASSESSARANSPLHF. Full variable domain (outside the CDR3, taken from reference TRBV25-1 and TRBJ1-6): EADIYQTPRYLVIGTGKKITLECSQTMGHDKMYWYQQDPGMELHLIHYSYGVNSTEKGDLSSESTVSRIRTEHFPLTLESARPSHTSQYLCASSESSARANSPLHFGNGTRLTVT.